One TCR beta chain is described in this entry. The record originates from a study of T cell clones after liver transplantation. J lost 7 bases, V lost 1 base, and 14 bases had no gene match. The CDR3 loop spans 17 amino acids. Germline V gene lookup returns CDR1 SGHRS and CDR2 YFSETQ. Clones were read by immunoSEQ multiplex PCR, and TCRdb kept only the in-frame ones, dropping some. The sample has about 80,000 clones, roughly 80% seen once. The sequence came from a human patient who received a liver transplant. Some T cells may be provided by the graft donor. The chain is built from TRBV5-1 and TRBJ2-1, with TRBD2 matching 7 bases. Sequencing used CD4+ T cells from blood, obtained approximately 3.5 years after liver transplant. This chain's CDR3 is CASSLQVWRENGNEQFF. CDR3 coding DNA: TGCGCCAGCAGCTTGCAAGTTTGGCGGGAGAATGGTAATGAGCAGTTCTTC.